A selection of T cell receptor beta chains follows, all from one sample in a study of T-cell memory formation after mild COVID-19. A single record per CDR3 protein comes from TCRdb applying MiXCR to the 5' RACE reads. The sample records 250,000 or so distinct CDR3 sequences, more than 15% being singletons. Source material: PBMCs or a T cell subset sorted from them (not recorded which). The origin of the receptors is a man between 18 and 29 years old who had mild COVID-19 (a few samples of this study predate the infection). Cell type and time point are not known. Each CDR3 is given with its conserved first and last residue. Fields, in order: J gene, CDR3 length, D gene, V gene, clone size, CDR3 protein, CDR3 DNA. D genes are given only for firm matches. Clone size is not always given. Where it is, it says once, few, many or a class for expanded clones.

TRBJ2-5 16 TRBD1 TRBV20-1 - CSAIPLRDSLQETQYF TGCAGTGCTATCCCCCTCCGGGACAGCCTCCAAGAGACCCAGTACTTC
TRBJ2-7 13 TRBD1 TRBV7-6 - CASSQRTGDEQYF TGTGCCAGCAGCCAGCGGACAGGGGACGAGCAGTACTTC
TRBJ2-5 12 - TRBV5-1 few CASGQGIETQYF TGCGCCAGCGGCCAAGGGATAGAGACCCAGTACTTC
TRBJ2-3 14 - TRBV12-3/TRBV12-4 few CASSARTGSGTQYF TGTGCCAGCAGTGCTCGAACAGGTTCTGGCACGCAGTATTTT
TRBJ2-7 16 TRBD1 TRBV5-1 - CASSLGGQARWDEQYF TGCGCCAGCAGCTTGGGGGGACAGGCCCGGTGGGACGAGCAGTACTTC
TRBJ2-3 16 TRBD2 TRBV24-1 few CATSDLAGPHTDTQYF TGTGCCACCAGTGATCTAGCGGGGCCTCACACAGATACGCAGTATTTT
TRBJ2-5 17 TRBD2 TRBV7-8 - CASSSGLAGTVGETQYF TGTGCCAGCAGCTCGGGACTAGCGGGGACCGTTGGAGAGACCCAGTACTTC
TRBJ2-2 13 - TRBV5-1 few CASSGGYTGELFF TGCGCCAGCAGCGGGGGATACACCGGGGAGCTGTTTTTT
TRBJ2-5 18 TRBD1 TRBV20-1 few CSASPGWGDRDGKETQYF TGCAGTGCTAGCCCGGGTTGGGGCGACAGGGACGGAAAAGAGACCCAGTACTTC
TRBJ2-1 15 - TRBV6-2/TRBV6-3 few CASSSPGRGVNEQFF TGTGCCAGCAGCTCACCGGGAAGGGGGGTAAATGAGCAGTTCTTC
TRBJ1-1 14 - TRBV10-3 - CAAALAGQNTEAFF TGTGCCGCTGCCCTGGCAGGACAGAACACTGAAGCTTTCTTT
TRBJ2-7 15 - TRBV7-2 - CASSRSGGGDHEQYF TGTGCCAGCAGCCGTAGTGGAGGGGGGGACCACGAGCAGTACTTC
TRBJ1-1 16 TRBD1 TRBV7-9 few CASSPGTGGMNTEAFF TGTGCCAGCAGTCCCGGGACAGGGGGCATGAACACTGAAGCTTTCTTT
TRBJ2-3 16 - TRBV4-1 - CASSQGGGPVTDTQYF TGCGCCAGCAGCCAAGGAGGAGGGCCGGTGACAGATACGCAGTATTTT
TRBJ2-1 13 - TRBV9 - CASSEHDMNEQFF TGTGCCAGCAGCGAACACGATATGAATGAGCAGTTCTTC
TRBJ2-5 13 - TRBV12-3/TRBV12-4 - CASSQGFQETQYF TGTGCCAGCAGTCAGGGGTTCCAAGAGACCCAGTACTTC
TRBJ2-2 15 TRBD2 TRBV5-8 - CASSLSGLASGELFF TGTGCCAGCAGCTTGTCTGGACTAGCGTCCGGGGAGCTGTTTTTT
TRBJ2-7 15 - TRBV4-1 - CASSQEWGMGYEQYF TGCGCCAGCAGCCAAGAATGGGGGATGGGCTACGAGCAGTACTTC
TRBJ2-1 12 - TRBV10-3 - CVVRQEDNEQFF TGTGTCGTTAGACAGGAGGACAATGAGCAGTTCTTC
TRBJ2-5 15 TRBD2 TRBV27 - CASSWAGGPQETQYF TGTGCCAGCAGTTGGGCGGGGGGCCCACAAGAGACCCAGTACTTC
TRBJ2-7 14 TRBD1 TRBV4-1 few CASSQPGQGKRQYF TGCGCCAGCAGCCAGCCGGGACAGGGGAAACGGCAGTACTTC
TRBJ1-2 13 - TRBV10-1 - CASSESRPCGYTF TGCGCCAGCAGTGAGTCGAGGCCTTGTGGCTACACCTTC
TRBJ2-1 16 - TRBV6-4 once CASSQSWGDPYNEQFF TGTGCCAGCAGCCAGTCATGGGGAGACCCCTACAATGAGCAGTTCTTC
TRBJ2-3 19 - TRBV23-1 - CASSSRPGLRVRTTDTQYF TGCGCCAGCAGTTCGAGGCCAGGACTTCGGGTACGGACCACAGATACGCAGTATTTT
TRBJ2-1 13 - TRBV6-2/TRBV6-3 - CASRYIGVSPRFF TGTGCCAGCAGGTATATCGGAGTTTCCCCGCGGTTCTTC
TRBJ1-6 16 - TRBV7-3 - CASSLVPTGQGSPLHF TGTGCCAGCAGCTTAGTCCCCACAGGGCAAGGCTCACCCCTCCACTTT
TRBJ2-2 13 - TRBV7-9 many CASSAQGFGELFF TGTGCCAGCAGCGCACAGGGTTTTGGGGAGCTGTTTTTT
TRBJ1-1 14 - TRBV25-1 few CASSEMEGSTEAFF TGTGCCAGCAGTGAAATGGAGGGTAGCACTGAAGCTTTCTTT
TRBJ1-3 15 - TRBV4-2 - CASSQDRQAGNTIYF TGTGCCAGCAGCCAAGATCGCCAGGCTGGAAACACCATATATTTT
TRBJ1-1 15 - TRBV18 - CASSLDGGMNTEAFF TGTGCCAGCTCACTGGACGGGGGCATGAACACTGAAGCTTTCTTT
TRBJ1-1 14 - TRBV7-9 - CASSFVEGGTEAFF TGTGCCAGCAGCTTCGTCGAGGGAGGCACTGAAGCTTTCTTT
TRBJ1-4 14 - TRBV4-2 - CASSQGKGEEKLFF TGTGCCAGCAGCCAAGGAAAAGGGGAGGAAAAACTGTTTTTT
TRBJ2-5 15 - TRBV5-1 few CARPGAHRTQETQYF TGCGCCAGACCTGGGGCACACCGCACCCAAGAGACCCAGTACTTC
TRBJ1-2 13 TRBD1 TRBV5-6 - CASNDRASYGYTF TGTGCCAGCAACGACAGGGCAAGCTATGGCTACACCTTC
TRBJ1-1 12 - TRBV4-3 - CASSQDRGTLVF TGCGCCAGCAGCCAAGATAGAGGGACTCTCGTCTTT
TRBJ2-3 14 - TRBV7-2 few CASRSGYHTDTQYF TGTGCCAGCAGGTCCGGGTACCACACAGATACGCAGTATTTT
TRBJ2-1 11 - TRBV2 - CASSISREQFF TGTGCCAGCAGCATCTCGCGGGAGCAGTTCTTC
TRBJ1-2 15 - TRBV7-2 - CASSLGGASPYGYTF TGTGCCAGCAGCTTAGGAGGGGCTTCCCCATATGGCTACACCTTC
TRBJ2-3 14 - TRBV19 few CAIATEDSTDTQYF TGTGCCATTGCGACTGAGGATAGCACAGATACGCAGTATTTT
TRBJ2-1 15 - TRBV2 - CAVPAVGPSSNEQFF TGTGCCGTCCCGGCGGTGGGGCCTAGTTCCAATGAGCAGTTCTTC
TRBJ2-3 16 - TRBV10-3 - CAIRAGTTTKTDTQYF TGTGCCATCAGAGCCGGGACAACGACCAAAACAGATACGCAGTATTTT
TRBJ2-7 14 - TRBV12-3/TRBV12-4 - CASSPQQGAHEQYF TGTGCCAGCAGTCCCCAACAGGGAGCCCACGAGCAGTACTTC
TRBJ1-2 13 - TRBV7-9 few CASSLTEVYGYTF TGTGCCAGCAGCTTGACGGAGGTCTATGGCTACACCTTC
TRBJ2-5 18 TRBD2 TRBV6-5 few CASSYSISSGATKGTQYF TGTGCCAGCAGTTACTCGATAAGTAGCGGGGCGACCAAGGGGACCCAGTACTTC
TRBJ2-3 16 - TRBV7-2 few CASRLGGFPSTDTQYF TGTGCCAGCAGACTCGGGGGTTTCCCTAGCACAGATACGCAGTATTTT
TRBJ2-3 17 - TRBV3-1 - CASSQGVVGDGSDTQYF TGTGCCAGCAGCCAAGGGGTAGTCGGGGACGGCTCAGATACGCAGTATTTT
TRBJ1-5 17 - TRBV3-1 few CASSQDGGASSNQPQHF TGTGCCAGCAGCCAAGATGGAGGGGCATCGAGCAATCAGCCCCAGCATTTT
TRBJ2-2 15 - TRBV6-6 - CASIAGTTNTGELFF TGTGCCAGCATAGCCGGGACAACGAACACCGGGGAGCTGTTTTTT
TRBJ2-2 13 - TRBV29-1 - CSVARVGYGELFF TGCAGCGTTGCTCGGGTTGGCTACGGGGAGCTGTTTTTT
TRBJ1-1 14 TRBD1 TRBV20-1 - CSAPGTGNLAEAFF TGCAGTGCTCCAGGGACAGGGAACTTGGCTGAAGCTTTCTTT
TRBJ1-6 15 TRBD1 TRBV10-3 few CAISEQGADNSPLHF TGTGCCATCAGTGAGCAGGGGGCGGATAATTCACCCCTCCACTTT